The 10 T cell receptor beta chains listed next were all sequenced from one sample in a study of T-cell reconstitution after alpha-beta-depleted transplantation in children. Preparing the TCRbeta library involved the use of unique molecular identifiers. MiXCR, applied by TCRdb to the PCR reads, yields one record per CDR3 protein. This sample carries about 460,000 distinct CDR3 sequences, roughly an eighth of them seen once, and the ten largest clones take under 7%. The sequencing used PBMCs from the stem cell graft donor, collected from the stem cell graft. Source of these receptors: a human donor who donated a stem cell graft to a child with combined immunodeficiency.

This clonotype was counted many times. The rearrangement links TRBV12-3 or TRBV12-4 to TRBJ2-1, with 9 nucleotides matching TRBD2. V was clipped by 7 bases and J by 8 bases; unmatched bases: 9. The CDR3 is 14 residues long. CDR3 coding DNA: TGTGCCAGCACCCTCGCGGGAGGGTGGGATGAGCAGTTCTTC. Protein: CASTLAGGWDEQFF.

The chain has TRBV7-9 and TRBJ2-7, with D perhaps TRBD1 or TRBD2 (6 bases each). Germline CDR1 is SEHNR and CDR2 is FQNEAQ (reference sequence). This CDR3 has 14 residues. Trimming left V 3 bases short and J 4 bases short, with 13 bases between. The CDR3 is CASSFPGEAYEQYF. The CDR3 nucleotides read TGTGCCAGCAGCTTTCCAGGGGAGGCGTACGAGCAGTACTTC.

This clonotype was counted only a few times. CDR3 DNA: TGTGCCAGTAGTATAGATCCGGGCACCTACAATGAGCAGTTCTTC. This codes for CASSIDPGTYNEQFF. The chain uses TRBV19 and TRBJ2-1; D remains ambiguous. The V end lost 0 bases, the J end lost 2 bases, and 8 bases lay between the germline ends. Looked up from germline, CDR1 is LNHDA and CDR2 is SQIVND (reference sequence). The CDR3 runs 15 residues.

V and J are TRBV5-1 and TRBJ2-7; D may be TRBD2 (11 bases). The CDR3 is made up of 18 amino acids. V gave up 4 bases and J gave up 2 bases, with 25 bases separating them. CDR1 and CDR2 from the germline V gene are SGHRS and YFSETQ. DNA of the CDR3: TGCGCCAGCAGCCTAGGACAGGGGGGACTAGCGGTCCCCTACGAGCAGTACTTC. It specifies CASSLGQGGLAVPYEQYF.

This clonotype was picked up a small number of times. The chain employs TRBV7-9 and TRBJ2-3; 7 nucleotides align to TRBD2. Germline loops: CDR1 SEHNR, CDR2 FQNEAQ (reference sequence). V shed 5 bases and J 4 bases; nucleotides not matched to a gene: 12. This CDR3 comprises 16 residues. The CDR3 spells CASSPPSGTGADTQYF. The CDR3 DNA reads TGTGCCAGCAGCCCCCCCAGCGGGACGGGGGCAGATACGCAGTATTTT.

This rearrangement joins TRBV20-1 to TRBJ1-1; 11 bases align to TRBD1. Unmatched junction bases numbered 5, after V lost 2 bases and J lost 0 bases. Germline CDR1 reads DFQATT; CDR2 reads SNEGSKA (reference sequence). The CDR3 runs 16 residues. In DNA form, the CDR3 reads TGCAGTGCTAGACCGGGACAGGGGGGGATGAACACTGAAGCTTTCTTT. Protein: CSARPGQGGMNTEAFF.

This clonotype was seen a handful of times. The J gene is TRBJ1-6, the V gene TRBV19; weak D call: TRBD1 (6 bases). There are 16 residues in the CDR3. The germline V and J ends were trimmed by 6 bases and 4 bases, with 16 bases remaining between them. The germline V gene encodes CDR1 LNHDA and CDR2 SQIVND (reference sequence). CDR3 residues: CASRGSTQGYNSPLHF. In DNA form, the CDR3 reads TGTGCCAGTAGGGGGTCGACACAGGGTTATAATTCACCCCTCCACTTT.

V is TRBV20-1 and J is TRBJ2-7; 12 nucleotides match TRBD2. This CDR3 spans 12 amino acids. With V trimmed by 3 bases and J by 7 bases, 1 base remained unmatched. In germline, CDR1 is DFQATT, CDR2 SNEGSKA (reference sequence). CDR3 loop: CSASLAGGEQYF. The DNA of the CDR3 is TGCAGTGCTAGCCTAGCGGGGGGGGAGCAGTACTTC.

This clonotype was counted ten times or more. The CDR3 sequence: CAIRGTSSTGELFF. Here the CDR3 DNA reads TGTGCCATCCGAGGGACTAGCAGCACCGGGGAGCTGTTTTTT. The V gene is TRBV12-3 or TRBV12-4, the J gene TRBJ2-2, with TRBD2 identical over 9 bases. V lost 10 bases, J lost 4 bases, and 7 bases stayed unmatched. There are 14 residues in the CDR3.

This clonotype was detected only a few times. This sequence joins TRBV7-2 and TRBJ2-1; D not certain. V lost 2 bases and J lost 7, with 15 bases in between. Per the germline V gene, CDR1 is SGHTA and CDR2 is FQGNSA. This CDR3 has 15 residues. The CDR3 DNA sequence: TGTGCCAGCAGCTTAATGAGGTCGCAAGGGAATGAGCAGTTCTTC. Its protein is CASSLMRSQGNEQFF.